The entry below describes one T cell receptor (beta chain). CDR1 is SGHDT and CDR2 is YYEEEE in the germline V gene. The CDR3 totals 15 residues. Trimming removed 4 bases at V and 8 bases at J, with 19 bases between. These data belong to a study of blood T cell repertoires in COVID-19. Study-level background: PBMCs, B-cell-depleted T cells, or T cells provided the cDNA or gDNA that made up the material.

Measured with immunoSEQ multiplex PCR; TCRdb has only the in-frame clones, and not every one. The profile covers about 86,000 clones, with around four fifths appearing a single time and roughly 3.2% taken by the ten largest. The material sequenced was peripheral blood. The V and J genes are TRBV5-6 and TRBJ2-1; perhaps TRBD2 as D (5 bases). This receptor was obtained from a man in his forties or fifties with acute or convalescent COVID-19. The chain's CDR3 is CASSPPTGRNDEQFF. DNA of the CDR3: TGTGCCAGCAGCCCCCCAACGGGGAGAAACGATGAGCAGTTCTTC. Complete variable domain (other parts from reference TRBV5-6 and TRBJ2-1): DAGVTQSPTHLIKTRGQQVTLRCSPKSGHDTVSWYQQALGQGPQFIFQYYEEEERQRGNFPDRFSGHQFPNYSSELNVNALLLGDSALYLCASSPPTGRNDEQFFGPGTRLTVL.